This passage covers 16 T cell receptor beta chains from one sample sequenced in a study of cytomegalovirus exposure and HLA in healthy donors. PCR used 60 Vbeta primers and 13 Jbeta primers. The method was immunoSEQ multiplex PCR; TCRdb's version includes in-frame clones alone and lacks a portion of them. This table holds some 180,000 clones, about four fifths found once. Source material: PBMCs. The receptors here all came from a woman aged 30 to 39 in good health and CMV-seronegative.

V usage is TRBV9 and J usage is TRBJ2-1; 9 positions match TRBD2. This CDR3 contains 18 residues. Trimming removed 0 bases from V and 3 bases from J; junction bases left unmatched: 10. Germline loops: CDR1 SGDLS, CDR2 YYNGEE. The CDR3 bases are TGTGCCAGCAGCGTAGCATTAGCGGGGGCCCATCTCTACAATGAGCAGTTCTTC. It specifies CASSVALAGAHLYNEQFF.

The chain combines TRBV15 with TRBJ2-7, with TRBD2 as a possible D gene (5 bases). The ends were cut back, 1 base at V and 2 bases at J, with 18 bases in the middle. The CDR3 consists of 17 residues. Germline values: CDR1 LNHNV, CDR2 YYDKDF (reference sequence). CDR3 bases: TGTGCCACCAGCAGAGTATCGGGATCTCGGGGTCCCTACGAGCAGTACTTC. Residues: CATSRVSGSRGPYEQYF.

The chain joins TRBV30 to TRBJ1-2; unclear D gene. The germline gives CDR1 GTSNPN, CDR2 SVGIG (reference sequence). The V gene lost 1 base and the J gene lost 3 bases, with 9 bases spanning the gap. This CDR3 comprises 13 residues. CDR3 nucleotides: TGTGCCTGGAGTGGAAGCGGACACTATGGCTACACCTTC. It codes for CAWSGSGHYGYTF.

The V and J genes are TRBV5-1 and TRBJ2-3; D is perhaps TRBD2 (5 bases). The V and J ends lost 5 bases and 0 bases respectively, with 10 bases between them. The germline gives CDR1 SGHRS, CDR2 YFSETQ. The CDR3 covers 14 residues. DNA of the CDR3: TGCGCCAGCAGGACTACTGTAAGCACAGATACGCAGTATTTT. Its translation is CASRTTVSTDTQYF.

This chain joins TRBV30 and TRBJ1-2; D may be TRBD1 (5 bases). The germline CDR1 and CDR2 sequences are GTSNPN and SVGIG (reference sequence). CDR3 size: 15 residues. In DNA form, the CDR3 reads TGTGCGGGGATCTTGGGGGGTCCCCTCCTCTATGGCTACACCTTC. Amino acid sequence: CAGILGGPLLYGYTF.

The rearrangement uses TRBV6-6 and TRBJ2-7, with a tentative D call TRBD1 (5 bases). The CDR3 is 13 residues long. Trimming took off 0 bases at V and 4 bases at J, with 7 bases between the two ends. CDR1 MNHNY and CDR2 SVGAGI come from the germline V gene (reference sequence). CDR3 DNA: TGTGCCAGCAGTTACTCGGGGCTGTACGAGCAGTACTTC. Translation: CASSYSGLYEQYF.

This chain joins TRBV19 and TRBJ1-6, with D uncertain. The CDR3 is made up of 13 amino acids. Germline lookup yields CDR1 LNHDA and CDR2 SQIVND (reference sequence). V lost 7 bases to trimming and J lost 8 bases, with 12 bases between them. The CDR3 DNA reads TGTGCCAGTATGGCCCAGGCTGATTCACCCCTCCACTTT. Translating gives CASMAQADSPLHF.

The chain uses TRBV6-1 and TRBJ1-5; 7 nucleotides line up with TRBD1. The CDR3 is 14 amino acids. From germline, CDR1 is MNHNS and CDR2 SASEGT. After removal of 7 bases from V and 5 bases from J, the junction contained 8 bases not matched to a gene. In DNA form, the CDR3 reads TGTGCCAGCACCGGGACAGCTAGATATCAGCCCCAGCATTTT. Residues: CASTGTARYQPQHF.

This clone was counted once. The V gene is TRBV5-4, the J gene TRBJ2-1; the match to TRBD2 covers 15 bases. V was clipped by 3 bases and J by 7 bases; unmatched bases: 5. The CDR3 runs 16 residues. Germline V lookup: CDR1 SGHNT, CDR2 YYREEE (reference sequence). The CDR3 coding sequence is TGTGCCAGCAGCTGGGGACTAGCGGGGGGAATGAATGAGCAGTTCTTC. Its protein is CASSWGLAGGMNEQFF.

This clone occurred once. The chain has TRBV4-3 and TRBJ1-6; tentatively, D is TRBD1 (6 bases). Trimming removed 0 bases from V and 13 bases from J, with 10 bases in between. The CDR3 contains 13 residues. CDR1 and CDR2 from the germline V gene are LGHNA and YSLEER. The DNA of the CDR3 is TGCGCCAGCAGCCAAGATGTTACAGGGCCCCTCCACTTT. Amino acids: CASSQDVTGPLHF.

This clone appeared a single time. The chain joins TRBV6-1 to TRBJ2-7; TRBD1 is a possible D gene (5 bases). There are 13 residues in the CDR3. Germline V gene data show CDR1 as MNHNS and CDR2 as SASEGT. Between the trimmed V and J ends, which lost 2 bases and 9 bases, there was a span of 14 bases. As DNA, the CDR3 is TGTGCCAGCAGTGAATCGCTGAGGCAGGGGCAGTACTTC. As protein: CASSESLRQGQYF.

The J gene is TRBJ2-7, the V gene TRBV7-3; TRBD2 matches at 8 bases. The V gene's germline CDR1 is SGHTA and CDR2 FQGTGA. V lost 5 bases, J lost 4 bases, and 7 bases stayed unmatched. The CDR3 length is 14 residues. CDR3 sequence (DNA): TGTGCCAGCAGCCCCGGGACTAGTCGGTACGAGCAGTACTTC. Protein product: CASSPGTSRYEQYF.

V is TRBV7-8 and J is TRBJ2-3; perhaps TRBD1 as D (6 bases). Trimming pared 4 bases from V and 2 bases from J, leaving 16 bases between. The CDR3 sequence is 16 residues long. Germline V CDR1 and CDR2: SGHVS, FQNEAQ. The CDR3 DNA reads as TGTGCCAGCAGCTCTCCGACAGGTTATCACACAGATACGCAGTATTTT. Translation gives CASSSPTGYHTDTQYF.

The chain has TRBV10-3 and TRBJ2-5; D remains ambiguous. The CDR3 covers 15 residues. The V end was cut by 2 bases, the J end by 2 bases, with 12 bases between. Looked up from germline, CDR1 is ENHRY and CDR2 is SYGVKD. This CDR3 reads CAISEASVEQETQYF. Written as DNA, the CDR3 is TGTGCCATCAGTGAGGCTAGTGTCGAACAAGAGACCCAGTACTTC.

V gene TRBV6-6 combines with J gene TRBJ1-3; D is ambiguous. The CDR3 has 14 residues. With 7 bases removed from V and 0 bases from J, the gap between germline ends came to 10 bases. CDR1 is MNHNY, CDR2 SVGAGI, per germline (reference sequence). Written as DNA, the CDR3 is TGTGCCAGCACGGTAATTAGCTCTGGAAACACCATATATTTT. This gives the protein CASTVISSGNTIYF.

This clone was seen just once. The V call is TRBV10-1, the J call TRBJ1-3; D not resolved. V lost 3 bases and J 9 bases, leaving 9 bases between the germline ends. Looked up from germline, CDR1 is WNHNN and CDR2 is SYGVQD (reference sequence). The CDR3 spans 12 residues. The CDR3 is CASSDRLGTIYF. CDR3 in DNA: TGCGCCAGCAGTGACAGGCTCGGCACCATATATTTT.